This T cell receptor beta chain is drawn from a study of a mutant IDH1 vaccine in newly diagnosed glioma. Study information: At week 47 came visit V13, while visit V12 had come at week 35.

The CDR3 runs 15 residues. V dropped 4 bases and J dropped 6; count of bases not matched to a gene: 11. The germline CDR1 and CDR2 sequences are SGHDT and YYEEEE. TCRdb's copy holds only in-frame clones and misses some; the assay was immunoSEQ multiplex PCR. The sample carries about 31,000 clones, about four fifths recorded once. Regarding time point: week 35, safety follow-up. One vaccine dose held 300 ug of mutant IDH1 20-mer peptide and came with topical imiquimod. In every donor, the tumor was a new WHO grade 3 or 4 IDH1-mutant, ATRX-lost astrocytoma. Points on this clone: Its specificity is unknown.

Sequenced material: PBMCs, taken from a glioma patient whose treatment included an IDH1 peptide vaccine. The chain has TRBV5-6 and TRBJ1-1, with 8 bases identical to TRBD1. The clonotype comes from a man aged 30-40 years with glioma. Here the CDR3 DNA reads TGTGCCAGCAGCCCCCAGGGGGCCTTACCGTCTGAAGCTTTCTTT. Its translation: CASSPQGALPSEAFF.